This entry concerns a single T cell receptor (beta chain). This clonotype was counted a few times. This receptor's antigen is unknown. No base-level quality is on record; no much larger clone is a single base apart. The sample's treatment or condition, from its label and the paper: live attenuated yellow fever vaccine strain. At each blood-draw timepoint, two biological replicates of bulk PBMCs were collected. A standard Ficoll-Paque protocol was used to isolate PBMCs from peripheral blood. TriZol was used to extract RNA from bulk PBMCs, CD4 and CD8 fractions, and dextramer-positive and dextramer-negative fractions. From the cysteine up to the phenylalanine, the CDR3 has a length of 14 residues. The sequence is cut down to CDR3 DNA, 42 bases in frame from base 1. CDR1 and CDR2, looked up from the germline V gene, are SGDLS and YYNGEE. The V and J ends are trimmed by 6 bases and 5 bases, leaving 15 bases between them.

The data derive from a study of T cells after yellow fever vaccination (dated by TCRdb to the late 2010s). Context from the whole study: The SMART-Seq v4 Ultra Low Input RNA kit was used to prepare libraries from fractions with low cell numbers. To follow T-cell clones before and after both primary and booster YFV17D yellow fever vaccination, bulk TCR alpha and beta repertoires underwent longitudinal sequencing. Two healthy male donors made up the cohort, one aged 18 to 29 years and the other aged 30 to 40 years. Blood was collected at multiple timepoints before and after primary and secondary immunization, and bulk PBMC replicates and cell subsets were isolated.

Overall results and qualifications from the work: The secondary T-cell response was found to be weaker but faster than the primary response, with a peak reached on day 5 rather than on day 15. The study included only two donors, which limits how far the findings can be generalized. A small fraction of clonotypes showed up in both the CD4 and CD8 compartments, probably as a result of convergent recombination. Most clones expanded after primary vaccination (approximately 97% of CD4 and roughly 91% of CD8) were re-detected after the booster, suggesting that broad memory maintenance occurred. Because abundant contaminating clonotypes from the bulk population could be contained in FACS-sorted repertoires, computational filtering was required.

TCR cDNA was synthesized by 5'RACE template switching, which introduced a universal primer site and unique molecular identifiers. Priming of cDNA synthesis was performed from both the TCR alpha and TCR beta constant segments. Library amplification involved two PCR steps, and the second step added sample barcodes and sequencing adapters. Libraries were sequenced on Illumina HiSeq 2500 (2x100 bp) or NovaSeq (2x150 bp). The study's own analysis went as follows. Reads were demultiplexed and collapsed into UMI consensus sequences with MIGEC, and V(D)J alignment was performed with MiXCR. Using edgeR on replicate PBMC samples, clonotypes were called vaccine-responding if FDR was below 0.01 and the log2 fold change was above 5 up to day 15. CD4 or CD8 identity was assigned to each bulk clonotype according to whether the clonotype was present at higher abundance in the sequenced CD4 repertoire or the sequenced CD8 repertoire. The public reads were reprocessed in TCRdb via fastp at Q25 and MiXCR, keeping in-frame beta chains. For every CDR3 protein sequence, its rows merge into one entry that carries the most common genes and DNA. In this record, the V and J calls reflect TCRdb's handling and not the investigators' own analysis. For this sample there are hundreds of thousands of distinct CDR3 sequences; around a fifth appear just once. About a sixth of the sample rests with the top ten.

The sequence derives from a man aged 18 to 35 who received the YFV17D yellow fever vaccine. This material consisted of PBMCs, taken about 20 days after the first yellow fever vaccination. The V and J segments used are TRBV9 and TRBJ2-1; the D element could tentatively be TRBD1 or TRBD2, as 6 bases agree for each. The DNA sequence is as follows: TGTGCCAGCAATAACGGGGGCAAACACAATGAGCAGTTCTTC. Translated, this gives CASNNGGKHNEQFF. Here the CDR3 is joined to the reference TRBV9 and TRBJ2-1 genes, and the full variable domain is: DSGVTQTPKHLITATGQRVTLRCSPRSGDLSVYWYQQSLDQGLQFLIQYYNGEERAKGNILERFSAQQFPDLHSELNLSSLELGDSALYFCASNNGGKHNEQFFGPGTRLTVL.